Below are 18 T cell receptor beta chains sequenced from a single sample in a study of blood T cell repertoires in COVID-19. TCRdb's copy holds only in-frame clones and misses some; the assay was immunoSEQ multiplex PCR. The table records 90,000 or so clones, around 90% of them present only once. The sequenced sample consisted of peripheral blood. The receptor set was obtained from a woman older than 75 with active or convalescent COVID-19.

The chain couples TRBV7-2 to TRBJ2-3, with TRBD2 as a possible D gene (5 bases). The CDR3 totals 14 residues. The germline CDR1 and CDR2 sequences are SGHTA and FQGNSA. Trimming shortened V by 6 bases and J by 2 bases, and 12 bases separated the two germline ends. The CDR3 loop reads CASSYSRDTDTQYF. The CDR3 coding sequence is TGTGCCAGCAGTTACAGCCGGGACACAGATACGCAGTATTTT. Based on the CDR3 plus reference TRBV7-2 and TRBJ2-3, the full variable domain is GAGVSQSPSNKVTEKGKDVELRCDPISGHTALYWYRQSLGQGLEFLIYFQGNSAPDKSGLPSDRFSAERTGGSVSTLTIQRTQQEDSAVYLCASSYSRDTDTQYFGPGTRLTVL.

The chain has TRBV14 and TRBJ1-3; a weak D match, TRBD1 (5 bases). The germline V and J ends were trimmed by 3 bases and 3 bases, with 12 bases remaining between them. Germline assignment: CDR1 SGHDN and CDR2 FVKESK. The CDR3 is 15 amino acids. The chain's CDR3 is CASSQSAGLGNTIYF. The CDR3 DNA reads TGTGCCAGCAGCCAGTCAGCGGGGCTTGGAAACACCATATATTTT.

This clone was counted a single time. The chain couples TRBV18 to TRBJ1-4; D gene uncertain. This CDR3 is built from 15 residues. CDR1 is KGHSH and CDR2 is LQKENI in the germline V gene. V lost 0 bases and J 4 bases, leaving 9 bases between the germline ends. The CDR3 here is CASSPPTGVNEKLFF. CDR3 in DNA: TGTGCCAGCTCACCACCGACCGGGGTTAATGAAAAACTGTTTTTT. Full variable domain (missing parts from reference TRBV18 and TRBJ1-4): NAGVMQNPRHLVRRRGQEARLRCSPMKGHSHVYWYRQLPEEGLKFMVYLQKENIIDESGMPKERFSAEFPKEGPSILRIQQVVRGDSAAYFCASSPPTGVNEKLFFGSGTQLSVL.

The CDR3 sequence: CASSQDYHTDTQYF. As DNA, the CDR3 is TGCGCCAGCAGCCAAGACTATCACACAGATACGCAGTATTTT. This sequence joins TRBV4-3 and TRBJ2-3; D is unclear. V was cut by 0 bases and J by 2 bases, with 6 bases left in between. The germline V gene encodes CDR1 LGHNA and CDR2 YSLEER. The CDR3 covers 14 residues.

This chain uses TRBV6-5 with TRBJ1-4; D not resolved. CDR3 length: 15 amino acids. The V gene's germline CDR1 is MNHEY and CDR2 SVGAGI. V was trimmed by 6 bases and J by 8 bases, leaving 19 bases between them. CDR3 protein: CASSYGLGGTEKLFF. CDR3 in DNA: TGTGCCAGCAGCTACGGCCTAGGAGGAACCGAAAAACTGTTTTTT.

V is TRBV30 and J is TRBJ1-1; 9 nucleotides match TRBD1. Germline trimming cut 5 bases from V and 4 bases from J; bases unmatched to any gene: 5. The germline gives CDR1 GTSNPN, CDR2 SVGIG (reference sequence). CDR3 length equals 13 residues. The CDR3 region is CAWALQGATEAFF. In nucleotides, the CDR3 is TGTGCCTGGGCCCTACAGGGGGCCACTGAAGCTTTCTTT.

CDR3 coding DNA: TGCGCCAGCAGCCAAGAAGGCGGGACAGCGGTTTACACTGAAGCTTTCTTT. This gives the protein CASSQEGGTAVYTEAFF. This rearrangement joins TRBV4-3 to TRBJ1-1; the match to TRBD1 covers 7 bases. V gave up 0 bases and J gave up 3 bases; unmatched junction bases: 10. The CDR3 has 17 residues. CDR1 and CDR2 from the germline V gene are LGHNA and YSLEER.

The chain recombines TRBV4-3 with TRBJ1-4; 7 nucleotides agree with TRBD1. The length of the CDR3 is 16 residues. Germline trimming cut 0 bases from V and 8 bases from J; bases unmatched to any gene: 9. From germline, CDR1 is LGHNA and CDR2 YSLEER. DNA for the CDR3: TGCGCCAGCAGCCAAGACTGGGCAGGGGGTAGAGAAAAACTGTTTTTT. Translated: CASSQDWAGGREKLFF.

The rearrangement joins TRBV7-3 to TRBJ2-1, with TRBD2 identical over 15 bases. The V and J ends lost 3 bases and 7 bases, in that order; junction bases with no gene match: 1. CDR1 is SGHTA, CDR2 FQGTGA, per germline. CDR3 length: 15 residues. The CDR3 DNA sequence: TGTGCCAGCAGCTTGGGGACTAGCGGGAGGAATGAGCAGTTCTTC. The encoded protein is CASSLGTSGRNEQFF.

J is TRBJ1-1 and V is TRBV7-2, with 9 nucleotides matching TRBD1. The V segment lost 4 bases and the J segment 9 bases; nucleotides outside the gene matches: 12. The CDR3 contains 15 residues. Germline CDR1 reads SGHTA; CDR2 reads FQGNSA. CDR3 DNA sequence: TGTGCCAGCAGCTCCGTCCCGGGACAGGGTGCGAAAGCTTTCTTT. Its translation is CASSSVPGQGAKAFF.

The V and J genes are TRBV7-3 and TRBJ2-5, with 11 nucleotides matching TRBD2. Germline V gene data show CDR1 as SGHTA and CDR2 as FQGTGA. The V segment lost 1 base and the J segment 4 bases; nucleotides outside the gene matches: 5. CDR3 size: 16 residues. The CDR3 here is CASSLIAGGPLETQYF. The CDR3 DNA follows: TGTGCCAGCAGCTTAATAGCGGGAGGGCCTTTAGAGACCCAGTACTTC.

CDR3: CASSGPPLVQYF. The CDR3 bases are TGTGCCAGCAGTGGGCCACCCCTCGTGCAGTACTTC. The rearrangement joins TRBV28 to TRBJ2-7; D is undetermined. The CDR3 loop spans 12 amino acids. CDR1 and CDR2 from the germline V gene are MDHEN and SYDVKM. V was clipped by 5 bases and J by 9 bases, with 14 bases between them.

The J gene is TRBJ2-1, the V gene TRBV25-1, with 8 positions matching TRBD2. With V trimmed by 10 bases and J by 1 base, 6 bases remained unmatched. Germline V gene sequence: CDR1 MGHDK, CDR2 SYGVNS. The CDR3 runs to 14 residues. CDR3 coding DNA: TGTGCCACCGGGAGCGGGAGATCCTACAATGAGCAGTTCTTC. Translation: CATGSGRSYNEQFF.

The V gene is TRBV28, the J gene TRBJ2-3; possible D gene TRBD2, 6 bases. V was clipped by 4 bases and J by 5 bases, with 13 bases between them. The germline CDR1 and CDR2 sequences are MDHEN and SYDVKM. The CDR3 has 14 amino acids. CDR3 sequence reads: CASSSPGGVDTQYF. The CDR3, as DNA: TGTGCCAGCAGTTCCCCCGGGGGTGTAGATACGCAGTATTTT.

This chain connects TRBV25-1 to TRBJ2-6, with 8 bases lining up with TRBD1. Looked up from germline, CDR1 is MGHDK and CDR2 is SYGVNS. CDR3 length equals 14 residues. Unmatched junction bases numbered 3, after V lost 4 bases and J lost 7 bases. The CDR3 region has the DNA TGTGCCAGCAGTGGACAGGGGATAGCCAACGTCCTGACTTTC. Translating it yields CASSGQGIANVLTF.

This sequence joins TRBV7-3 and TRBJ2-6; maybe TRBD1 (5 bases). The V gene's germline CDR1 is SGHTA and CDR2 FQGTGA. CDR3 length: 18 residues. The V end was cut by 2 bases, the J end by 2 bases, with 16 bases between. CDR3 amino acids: CASSLGTGFEPGANVLTF. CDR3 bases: TGTGCCAGCAGCTTAGGAACAGGCTTCGAACCTGGGGCCAACGTCCTGACTTTC.

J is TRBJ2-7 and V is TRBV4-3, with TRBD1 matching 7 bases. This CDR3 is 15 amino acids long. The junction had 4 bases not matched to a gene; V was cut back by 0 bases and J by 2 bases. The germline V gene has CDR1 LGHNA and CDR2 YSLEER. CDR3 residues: CASSQDSQGAYEQYF. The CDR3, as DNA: TGCGCCAGCAGCCAAGATAGTCAGGGGGCCTACGAGCAGTACTTC.

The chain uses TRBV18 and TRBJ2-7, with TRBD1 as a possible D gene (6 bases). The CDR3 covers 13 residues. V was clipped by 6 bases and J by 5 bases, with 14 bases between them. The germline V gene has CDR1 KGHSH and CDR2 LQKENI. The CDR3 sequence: CASSPKQGNEQYF. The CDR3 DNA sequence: TGTGCCAGCTCCCCCAAACAGGGTAACGAGCAGTACTTC.